This TCR beta chain comes out of a study of control samples from healthy donors and cancer patients. This CDR3 is built from 15 residues. Germline CDR1 MNHEY, CDR2 SVGAGI. The J segment lost 5 bases and the V segment lost 6 bases, leaving 9 bases of the junction unmatched. TCRdb keeps only in-frame clones here, not all; method: immunoSEQ multiplex PCR. Here the sample spans 10,000 to 15,000 clones, more than 75% being singletons. Sequencing was carried out using formalin-fixed, paraffin-embedded tissue. V and J are TRBV6-5 and TRBJ1-5, with 8 bases lining up with TRBD1. This receptor was obtained from a male donor with melanoma. CDR3 bases: TGTGCCAGCAGCATCAGACAGGGGCCCGATCAGCCCCAGCATTTT. Amino acid sequence: CASSIRQGPDQPQHF.